These 4 T cell receptor beta chains originate from one sample sequenced in a study of blood T cell repertoires in COVID-19. TCRdb keeps only in-frame clones here, not all; method: immunoSEQ multiplex PCR. This table holds roughly 380,000 clones, over 65% found once. The sequenced material came from peripheral blood. Receptors originate from a human donor with acute or convalescent COVID-19. The donor label of this sample is uncertain.

The chain uses TRBV6-5 and TRBJ1-2, with a weak D call TRBD1 (6 bases). Germline V gives CDR1 MNHEY, CDR2 SVGAGI. Between the trimmed V and J ends, which lost 5 bases and 5 bases, there was a span of 15 bases. The CDR3 consists of 14 residues. CDR3 DNA: TGTGCCAGCAGTACACAGCAGGGGCAATATGGCTACACCTTC. This sequence encodes CASSTQQGQYGYTF.

The J gene is TRBJ2-2, the V gene TRBV6-5; 7 bases align to TRBD1. Germline lookup yields CDR1 MNHEY and CDR2 SVGAGI. The CDR3 contains 15 residues. V dropped 6 bases and J dropped 6; count of bases not matched to a gene: 10. The CDR3 reads CASSATGVRPGELFF. The CDR3 DNA reads TGTGCCAGCAGCGCTACAGGGGTTAGGCCCGGGGAGCTGTTTTTT.

This clone was seen once. The chain carries TRBV5-1 and TRBJ1-1, with 9 positions matching TRBD1. The CDR3 extends over 18 amino acids. The germline CDR1 and CDR2 sequences are SGHRS and YFSETQ. After removal of 4 bases from V and 4 bases from J, the junction contained 17 bases not matched to a gene. CDR3 sequence reads: CASSPGQGRTPLSTEAFF. The CDR3 DNA reads TGCGCCAGCAGCCCTGGACAGGGGCGCACCCCTTTAAGCACTGAAGCTTTCTTT.

The rearrangement uses TRBV5-1 and TRBJ2-5, with 13 bases aligning to TRBD2. The germline V gene has CDR1 SGHRS and CDR2 YFSETQ. This CDR3 is built from 16 residues. J lost 2 bases, V lost 4 bases, and 5 bases had no gene match. The CDR3 loop reads CASSQSLAGGQETQYF. In DNA form, the CDR3 reads TGCGCCAGCAGCCAATCACTAGCGGGGGGGCAAGAGACCCAGTACTTC.